This T cell receptor beta chain emerged from a study of blood T cell repertoires in COVID-19. Background on the study: Material from acute and convalescent COVID-19 was sourced from the United States, Italy and Spain.

V lost 2 bases to trimming and J lost 0 bases, with 6 bases between them. Germline V lookup: CDR1 SGHRS, CDR2 YFSETQ. The CDR3 sequence is 14 residues long. Source study methods: Using reference gene primer amplification, nucleated cell counts were estimated. The method was immunoSEQ multiplex PCR; TCRdb's version includes in-frame clones alone and lacks a portion of them. From that table come the V and J calls and clone size; the DNA was used to work out D and trimming. The sample has 79,000 or so clones, 86% seen once. The chain joins TRBV5-1 to TRBJ2-1; D call uncertain. The clonotype was recovered from a human donor in a cohort sampled during active COVID-19. What was sequenced was peripheral blood. The CDR3 region has the DNA TGCGCCAGCAGCTTCGCGCCCTCCTACAATGAGCAGTTCTTC. Translating it yields CASSFAPSYNEQFF.